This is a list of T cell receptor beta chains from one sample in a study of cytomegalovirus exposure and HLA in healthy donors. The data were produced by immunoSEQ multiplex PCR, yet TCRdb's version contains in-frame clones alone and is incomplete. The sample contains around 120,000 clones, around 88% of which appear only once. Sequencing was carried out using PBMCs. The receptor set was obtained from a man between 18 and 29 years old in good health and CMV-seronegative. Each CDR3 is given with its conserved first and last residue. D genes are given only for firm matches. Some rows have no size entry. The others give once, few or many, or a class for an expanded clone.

TGTGCCAGCAGTCCATGGCTGGAGACCCAGTACTTC CASSPWLETQYF . . TRBJ2-5 TRBV6-6
TGCGCCAGCAGCGACACCTACGAGCAGTACTTC CASSDTYEQYF . . TRBJ2-7 TRBV5-1
TGTGCCAGCAGCTTGAACCACAGAGAAGAGACCCAGTACTTC CASSLNHREETQYF . . TRBJ2-5 TRBV5-6
TGTGCCAGCAGTGAAAATGTTTGGGACAGTGAAGCTTTCTTT CASSENVWDSEAFF TRBD1 . TRBJ1-1 TRBV6-1
TGCGCCAGCCGCCCCCCCGGGACAGGCGGGGAGCTGTTTTTT CASRPPGTGGELFF TRBD1 . TRBJ2-2 TRBV4-1
TGTGCCAGCAGCCCTCGACAGGGGAGAGAGCAGTACTTC CASSPRQGREQYF TRBD1 . TRBJ2-7 TRBV7-9
TGTGCCAGTAGTTTTGGAAGGGGATCCCGGGGCTACACCTTC CASSFGRGSRGYTF . . TRBJ1-2 TRBV19
TGTGCCAGCAGTTTCCCGGGTTCCACTGAAGCTTTCTTT CASSFPGSTEAFF . . TRBJ1-1 TRBV27
TGTGCCAGTAGTTCAGGGGTGAACGAGCAGTACTTC CASSSGVNEQYF . . TRBJ2-7 TRBV19
TGCAGCGTTGGAGGAGGGCCCGGACAGGGGGCCTCCTACGAGCAGTACTTC CSVGGGPGQGASYEQYF TRBD1 . TRBJ2-7 TRBV29-1
TGTGCCAGTAGTATTCATCAGGGGGCGGGTGAAAAACTGTTTTTT CASSIHQGAGEKLFF TRBD1 . TRBJ1-4 TRBV19
TGTGCCAGCTCACCTGAGGGCCGCTCCTACGAGCAGTACTTC CASSPEGRSYEQYF . . TRBJ2-7 TRBV18
TGTGCCAGCAGCCCAGTAGGTGTGGGGGCCCAATTAAATGAGCAGTTCTTC CASSPVGVGAQLNEQFF . . TRBJ2-1 TRBV9
TGTGCCAGCAGCCAGTCTATCGGGCAGGACTTCGGCTACACCTTC CASSQSIGQDFGYTF . once TRBJ1-2 TRBV4-2
TGTGCTACCCTGACGGGGGGAACCGGGGAGCTGTTTTTT CATLTGGTGELFF TRBD2 few TRBJ2-2 TRBV7-7
TGTGCCTGGAATTTCGTAACCGGGGAGCTGTTTTTT CAWNFVTGELFF . once TRBJ2-2 TRBV30
TGTGCCAGCAGCTCTTGGACTGGGAACAATGAGCAGTTCTTC CASSSWTGNNEQFF . once TRBJ2-1 TRBV7-9
TGTGCCAGCAGCCGGACAGGGGGCGCCGGCTATGGCTACACCTTC CASSRTGGAGYGYTF TRBD1 . TRBJ1-2 TRBV6-5
TGTGCCAGTAGTATCGGATTGGGGCGGTGGATGGAGCAGTACTTC CASSIGLGRWMEQYF . . TRBJ2-7 TRBV19
TGTGCCAGCTGCGGGGCAAACATGAACACTGAAGCTTTCTTT CASCGANMNTEAFF . . TRBJ1-1 TRBV28
TGTGCCTGGAGCCCGTGGACTAGCGGCGTCCAAGAGACCCAGTACTTC CAWSPWTSGVQETQYF TRBD2 once TRBJ2-5 TRBV30
TGTGCCAGCAGCGTAGCCCCCGGACAGTCCTACGAGCAGTACTTC CASSVAPGQSYEQYF . . TRBJ2-7 TRBV9
TGTGCCAGCAGCTCGACAGGGGCGGGGAACACTGAAGCTTTCTTT CASSSTGAGNTEAFF TRBD1 . TRBJ1-1 TRBV7-8
TGTGCCAGCCGAGGGGGAGTCTGGAACACCGGGGAGCTGTTTTTT CASRGGVWNTGELFF . once TRBJ2-2 TRBV27
TGTGCCAGTAGTCCTCACCGGACAGGCGGTCAGCCCCAGCATTTT CASSPHRTGGQPQHF TRBD1 . TRBJ1-5 TRBV19
TGCGCCAGCAGCCAAGACGTCTCTATATTGACAGAAAACTATGGCTACACCTTC CASSQDVSILTENYGYTF . few TRBJ1-2 TRBV4-1
TGCGCCAGCAGTGAGACTAGCGGAACGAACACCGGGGAGCTGTTTTTT CASSETSGTNTGELFF TRBD2 once TRBJ2-2 TRBV10-2
TGTGCCAGCAGTCAGAGGGACAGAAACACAGATACGCAGTATTTT CASSQRDRNTDTQYF TRBD1 . TRBJ2-3 TRBV6-1
TGTGCCAGCAGGGCCCCGGGACAGGCCTACGAGCAGTACTTC CASRAPGQAYEQYF TRBD1 . TRBJ2-7 TRBV5-5
TGTGCCAGCAGTAAAGAAAGGGACAGGGAGAGCACAGATACGCAGTATTTT CASSKERDRESTDTQYF TRBD1 . TRBJ2-3 TRBV6-1
TGCGCCAGCAGCCAAGCTGCCGGGACAGGGGGTGGAAATTTTGGTCGCGAGCAGTACTTC CASSQAAGTGGGNFGREQYF TRBD1 . TRBJ2-7 TRBV4-1
TGTGCCAGCAATCCCTTAGCGAACACCGGGGAGCTGTTTTTT CASNPLANTGELFF . . TRBJ2-2 TRBV2
TGTGCCAGCAGTTTATTTGGGCCACACAAAACAACTAATGAAAAACTGTTTTTT CASSLFGPHKTTNEKLFF . . TRBJ1-4 TRBV27
TGTGCCAGCAATGGGGGGGGGATCTCCTACAATGAGCAGTTCTTC CASNGGGISYNEQFF TRBD2 . TRBJ2-1 TRBV2
TGTGCCACCAGCAGAAGTGGCGGGAGGGAAGAGACCCAGTACTTC CATSRSGGREETQYF TRBD2 . TRBJ2-5 TRBV15
TGTGCCAGCACCGAACGGACAGGGTCCCACGAGCAGTACTTC CASTERTGSHEQYF TRBD1 . TRBJ2-7 TRBV11-2
TGTGCCAGTAGTCCAGTTAGCCGAGATACGCAGTATTTT CASSPVSRDTQYF . few TRBJ2-3 TRBV19
TGTGCCTGGAGTTTGGGCTTTAATGAAAAACTGTTTTTT CAWSLGFNEKLFF . . TRBJ1-4 TRBV30
TGCAGCGCAAGAGGACTAGCGGCTTACAATGAGCAGTTCTTC CSARGLAAYNEQFF TRBD2 . TRBJ2-1 TRBV29-1
TGTGCCAGTAGGACCTCGCGTCAGGGGATTGGGAACACTGAAGCTTTCTTT CASRTSRQGIGNTEAFF . . TRBJ1-1 TRBV19
TGTGCCAGCAGCCAAAGGACTAGCGGGCCTCCGGCCGGCCACAATGAGCAGTTCTTC CASSQRTSGPPAGHNEQFF TRBD2 . TRBJ2-1 TRBV5-4
TGTGCCAGCAGCCAAGATGTCGGGGGCGAGCAGTACTTC CASSQDVGGEQYF . . TRBJ2-7 TRBV4-2
TGTGCCAGCAGCTCCGGGACTAGCGGCCTTCCCTACGAGCAGTACTTC CASSSGTSGLPYEQYF TRBD2 once TRBJ2-7 TRBV7-8
TGTGCCAGCAGTCTATCGACTAGCGGAAGCACAGATACGCAGTATTTT CASSLSTSGSTDTQYF TRBD2 . TRBJ2-3 TRBV5-6
TGCGCCAGCAGCTCAGGGCTTGGAGGGACTGAAGCTTTCTTT CASSSGLGGTEAFF . once TRBJ1-1 TRBV5-1
TGTGCCAGCAGTGAAGGAGGGGGCGGCTATGGCTACACCTTC CASSEGGGGYGYTF TRBD1 once TRBJ1-2 TRBV6-1
TGTGCCAGCAGTTTTTCGGCGGAAGGTACGCAGTATTTT CASSFSAEGTQYF . . TRBJ2-3 TRBV27
TGTGCCAGCAGCTTAGATCCGGGGGGGACCTATGGCTACACCTTC CASSLDPGGTYGYTF . . TRBJ1-2 TRBV11-2
TGTGCCAGTAGTCTTGGACTTGGGACTGAAGCTTTCTTT CASSLGLGTEAFF . . TRBJ1-1 TRBV19
TGTGCCAGTAGTACCAGGCTTAATAGCAATCAGCCCCAGCATTTT CASSTRLNSNQPQHF . . TRBJ1-5 TRBV19